This T cell receptor (beta chain) appears in the sequencing data of a study of OX40 agonist ivuxolimab in advanced cancers. Regarding the study as a whole: The study observed clonal expansion of CD4+ and CD8+ blood T cells by week 6 at 0.1 to 3.0 mg/kg. Also present in some nonresponders was a low level of normalized T-cell clonal expansion. Antigen targets of the expanded peripheral T cells went undetermined.

V trimming: 6 bases; J trimming: 4 bases; junction bases outside the gene matches: 10. The CDR3 runs to 15 residues. Germline CDR1 MNHEY, CDR2 SVGAGI. In its sample, this clone was seen once. Its cognate antigen is unknown. Samples of blood were obtained at baseline, on cycle 4 day 1, and on cycle 7 day 1. TCRdb keeps only in-frame clones here, not all; method: immunoSEQ multiplex PCR. The sample consists of more than 30,000 clones, roughly nine tenths of them appearing once. The material was CD4+ or CD8+ T cells sorted from blood, obtained in a trial of the OX40 agonist ivuxolimab. This clonotype was obtained from an adult with an advanced solid tumor such as melanoma, head and neck, liver or kidney cancer. V and J are TRBV6-5 and TRBJ2-3; 7 nucleotides line up with TRBD1. The CDR3 loop reads CASSEGQRVADTQYF. CDR3 coding DNA: TGTGCCAGCAGCGAGGGACAGCGAGTCGCAGATACGCAGTATTTT.